Listed here is a single T cell receptor beta chain. Its antigen remains unknown. Donors sampled were nominally healthy, though unrecorded immune exposures were likely. The CDR3 loop spans 15 amino acids. The data stem from a study of cytomegalovirus exposure and HLA in healthy donors. Study-level background: Of the donors genotyped, several hundred in all, 65% to 90% fell in the Caucasian-associated ancestry cluster.

Researchers ran the PCR with 60 Vbeta and 13 Jbeta primers. TCRdb's table, derived via immunoSEQ multiplex PCR, lists solely in-frame clones and lacks some. Here the sample spans 130,000 or so clones, roughly 86% being singletons. General study results and limits: Presence/absence results assume similar sequencing depth per donor, which may not hold. Earlier analysis found most TCR beta V segments productive about 90% or about 30% of the time.

This clonotype originated in a man aged 18 to 30 in good health and CMV-seronegative. The source material was PBMCs. The chain links TRBV12-1 to TRBJ2-5; the table's D call TRBD2 went unverified against the DNA. TRBV12-1 is tagged as a pseudogene. The CDR3 reads CASSFALAGLETQYF. The CDR3 DNA sequence: TGTGCCAGCAGCTTTGCGCTAGCGGGGCTGGAGACCCAGTACTTC.